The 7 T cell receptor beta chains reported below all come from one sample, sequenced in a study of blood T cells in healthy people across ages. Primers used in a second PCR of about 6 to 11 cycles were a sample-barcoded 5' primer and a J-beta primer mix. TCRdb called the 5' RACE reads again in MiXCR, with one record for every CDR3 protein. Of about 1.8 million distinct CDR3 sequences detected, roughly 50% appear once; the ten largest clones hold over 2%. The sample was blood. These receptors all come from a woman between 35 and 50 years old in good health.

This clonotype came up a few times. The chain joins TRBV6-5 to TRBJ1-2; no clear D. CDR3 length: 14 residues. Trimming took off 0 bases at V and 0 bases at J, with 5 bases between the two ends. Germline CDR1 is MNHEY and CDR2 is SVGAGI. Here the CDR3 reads CASSYSYANYGYTF. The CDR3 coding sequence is TGTGCCAGCAGTTACTCGTACGCTAACTATGGCTACACCTTC.

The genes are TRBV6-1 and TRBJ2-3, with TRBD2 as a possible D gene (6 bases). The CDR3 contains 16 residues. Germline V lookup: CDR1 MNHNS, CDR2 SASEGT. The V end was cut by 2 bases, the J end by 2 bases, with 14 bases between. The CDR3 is CASSEYLRGFTDTQYF. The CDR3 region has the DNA TGTGCCAGCAGTGAATACTTGCGGGGATTCACAGATACGCAGTATTTT.

As DNA, the CDR3 is TGTGCCAGCAGCTTATGGCGGGGAGACAATGAGCAGTTCTTC. Amino acid sequence: CASSLWRGDNEQFF. The chain has TRBV7-8 and TRBJ2-1, with a possible D match to TRBD2 (6 bases). V was trimmed by 2 bases and J by 5 bases, leaving 10 bases between them. The CDR3 extends over 14 amino acids. Germline CDR1 is SGHVS and CDR2 is FQNEAQ.

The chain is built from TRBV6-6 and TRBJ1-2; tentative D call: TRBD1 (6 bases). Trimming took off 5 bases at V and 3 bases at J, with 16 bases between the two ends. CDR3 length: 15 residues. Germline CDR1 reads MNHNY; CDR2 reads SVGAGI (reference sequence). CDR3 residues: CASSPLARGHYGYTF. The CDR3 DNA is TGTGCCAGCAGTCCCCTCGCCAGGGGCCACTATGGCTACACCTTC.

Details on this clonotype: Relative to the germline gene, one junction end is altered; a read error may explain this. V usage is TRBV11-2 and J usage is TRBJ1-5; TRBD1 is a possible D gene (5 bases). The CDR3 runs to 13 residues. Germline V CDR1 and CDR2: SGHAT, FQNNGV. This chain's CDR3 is CASSLDRQQPLHF. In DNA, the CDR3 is TGTGCCAGCAGCTTAGATCGACAGCAGCCCCTGCATTTT.

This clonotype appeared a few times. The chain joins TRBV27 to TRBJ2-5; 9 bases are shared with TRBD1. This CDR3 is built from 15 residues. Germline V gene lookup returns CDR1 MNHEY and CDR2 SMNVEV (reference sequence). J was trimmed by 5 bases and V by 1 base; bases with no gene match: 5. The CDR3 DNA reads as TGTGCCAGCAGTTTATTGGGGACAGGGCGGGAGACCCAGTACTTC. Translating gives CASSLLGTGRETQYF.

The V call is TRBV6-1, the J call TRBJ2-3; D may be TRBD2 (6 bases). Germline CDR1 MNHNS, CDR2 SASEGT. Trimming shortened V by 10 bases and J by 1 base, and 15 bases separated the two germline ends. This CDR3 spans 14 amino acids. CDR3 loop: CAIPSGSGTDTQYF. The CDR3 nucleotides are TGTGCCATCCCCAGCGGGTCGGGCACAGATACGCAGTATTTT.